The 20 T cell receptor beta chains presented below share a single source sample, sequenced in a study of breast tumors, draining lymph nodes, adjacent tissues. The lymph nodes were axillary draining lymph nodes from breast cancer patients. Each CDR3 protein is one row after TCRdb ran MiXCR on the multiplex PCR reads. The sample consists of about 230,000 distinct CDR3 sequences, about 32% of them appearing once. The specimen sequenced was axillary lymph node tissue. The origin of the receptors is a female donor with breast cancer. Some clones in this sample may be carry-over from other donors' samples.

This clonotype was picked up many times. The chain employs TRBV10-3 and TRBJ2-3; 9 nucleotides agree with TRBD2. The J segment lost 2 bases and the V segment lost 6 bases, leaving 12 bases of the junction unmatched. This CDR3 contains 17 residues. Germline V gene sequence: CDR1 ENHRY, CDR2 SYGVKD. This CDR3 reads CAIRPSGTERFTDTQYF. As DNA, the CDR3 is TGTGCCATCAGGCCTAGCGGGACAGAGCGATTCACAGATACGCAGTATTTT.

This clonotype was counted at least ten times. The CDR3: CASSYPQGSNYGYTF. CDR3 coding DNA: TGTGCCAGCAGTTACCCACAGGGCAGTAACTATGGCTACACCTTC. The rearrangement links TRBV6-6 to TRBJ1-2; possible D gene TRBD1, 6 bases. The CDR3 runs 15 residues. CDR1 and CDR2 (germline): MNHNY, SVGAGI (reference sequence). With 2 bases removed from V and 1 base from J, the gap between germline ends came to 11 bases.

This clonotype showed up just a few times. A much larger clone differs from this one at a single base, so this may be a read error. The chain couples TRBV20-1 to TRBJ2-7, with a possible D match to TRBD2 (5 bases). Germline CDR1 reads DFQATT; CDR2 reads SNEGSKA (reference sequence). Trimming cost V 2 bases and J 6 bases, with 17 bases left between them. The CDR3 is made up of 14 amino acids. The CDR3 protein is CSARNLATPSEQYF. The CDR3 nucleotides read TGCAGTGCTAGAAATTTAGCGACCCCCTCCGAGCAGTACTTC.

This clonotype showed up just a few times. A much more abundant neighbour one base away suggests this may be a read error. J is TRBJ2-6 and V is TRBV7-3, with a tentative D call TRBD1 (5 bases). The CDR3 extends over 15 amino acids. Germline CDR1 and CDR2: SGHTA and FQGTGA. The CDR3 loop reads CASSPSISGANVLPF. DNA for the CDR3: TGTGCCAGCAGCCCCAGTATCTCTGGGGCCAACGTCCTGCCTTTC.

The genes are TRBV19 and TRBJ1-5; 7 bases are shared with TRBD1. V trimming: 5 bases; J trimming: 2 bases; junction bases outside the gene matches: 3. CDR1 LNHDA and CDR2 SQIVND come from the germline V gene (reference sequence). CDR3 length: 14 residues. CDR3 nucleotides: TGTGCCAGTAGTCGGACAGGCGGCAATCAGCCCCAGCATTTT. Its protein product is CASSRTGGNQPQHF.

J is TRBJ2-5 and V is TRBV2; D unclear. Germline loops: CDR1 SNHLY, CDR2 FYNNEI. The V and J ends lost 8 bases and 2 bases respectively, with 15 bases between them. The CDR3 totals 14 residues. The CDR3 nucleotides are TGTGCCAGCTGTGTTGAGCTACTACAAGAGACCCAGTACTTC. Its protein is CASCVELLQETQYF.

This clonotype was recorded at least ten times. This chain links TRBV4-3 with TRBJ2-1; D gene ambiguous. Germline CDR1 LGHNA, CDR2 YSLEER. The CDR3 totals 14 residues. Trimming removed 5 bases at V and 2 bases at J, with 10 bases between. The CDR3 region is CASSRAYPYNEQFF. CDR3 DNA: TGCGCCAGCAGCAGAGCGTACCCCTACAATGAGCAGTTCTTC.

This clonotype has a handful of counts. A much larger clone is a single base away; this may be a read error. Given the absence of the conserved phenylalanine or tryptophan at the CDR3 end, a read error is likely. The gene calls are TRBV9 and TRBJ2-1; TRBD1 might be the D (5 bases). The CDR3 spans 13 residues. Germline CDR1 reads SGDLS; CDR2 reads YYNGEE. Between the trimmed V and J ends, which lost 0 bases and 8 bases, there was a span of 9 bases. As DNA, the CDR3 is TGTGCCAGCAGCGTAGGCCCCAGGGATGAGCAGTTCTCC. Its translation is CASSVGPRDEQFS.

This clonotype was recorded at least ten times. The rearrangement joins TRBV9 to TRBJ2-3; the D is unclear. V lost 0 bases, J lost 0 bases, and 8 bases lay in between. Per the germline V gene, CDR1 is SGDLS and CDR2 is YYNGEE. This CDR3 is 15 amino acids long. CDR3 coding DNA: TGTGCCAGCAGCGTAGCCACGCCTAGCACAGATACGCAGTATTTT. Its protein product is CASSVATPSTDTQYF. The variable domain in full, completed from reference TRBV9 and TRBJ2-3, reads DSGVTQTPKHLITATGQRVTLRCSPRSGDLSVYWYQQSLDQGLQFLIQYYNGEERAKGNILERFSAQQFPDLHSELNLSSLELGDSALYFCASSVATPSTDTQYFGPGTRLTVL.

In its sample, this clonotype was seen many times. The chain uses TRBV10-3 and TRBJ2-1; 7 bases align to TRBD2. Germline-derived CDR1 and CDR2 are ENHRY and SYGVKD. After removal of 0 bases from V and 3 bases from J, the junction contained 5 bases not matched to a gene. The CDR3 is made up of 16 amino acids. This CDR3 is CAISESKGTNYNEQFF. The CDR3 region has the DNA TGTGCCATCAGTGAGTCGAAGGGGACTAACTACAATGAGCAGTTCTTC.

Concerning this clonotype: This may be a read error, as it is one base from a much larger clone. The chain carries TRBV27 and TRBJ1-4; D is possibly TRBD1 (6 bases). The V gene's germline CDR1 is MNHEY and CDR2 SMNVEV (reference sequence). The V and J ends lost 5 bases and 9 bases respectively, with 16 bases between them. There are 14 residues in the CDR3. CDR3 coding DNA: TGTGCCAGCAGTCCGCATGGACAGAGGAAAAAACTGTTTTTT. Protein sequence: CASSPHGQRKKLFF.

Many counts were recorded for this clonotype. V is TRBV30 and J is TRBJ1-2; tentatively, D is TRBD1 (6 bases). Per germline, CDR1 GTSNPN and CDR2 SVGIG (reference sequence). V lost 4 bases, J lost 4 bases, and 16 bases lay in between. This CDR3 region has 14 residues. CDR3 DNA sequence: TGTGCCTGGAAGGTCGCCACCAGGGGCTATGGCTACACCTTC. Residues: CAWKVATRGYGYTF. The complete variable domain, with remaining parts taken from reference TRBV30 and TRBJ1-2, reads SQTIHQWPATLVQPVGSPLSLECTVEGTSNPNLYWYRQAAGRGLQLLFYSVGIGQISSEVPQNLSASRPQDRQFILSSKKLLLSDSGFYLCAWKVATRGYGYTFGSGTRLTVV.

This clonotype was counted many times. V gene TRBV19 combines with J gene TRBJ2-1, with 10 bases lining up with TRBD2. After removal of 5 bases from V and 7 bases from J, the junction contained 5 bases not matched to a gene. This CDR3 region has 14 residues. The germline V gene has CDR1 LNHDA and CDR2 SQIVND (reference sequence). CDR3 residues: CASSSGLAPNEQFF. In DNA form, the CDR3 reads TGTGCCAGTAGTTCGGGACTAGCGCCGAATGAGCAGTTCTTC.

This clonotype was counted many times. V and J are TRBV6-1 and TRBJ2-7; perhaps TRBD2 as D (5 bases). V was cut by 3 bases and J by 0 bases, with 12 bases left in between. The CDR3 is 15 amino acids. Germline V CDR1 and CDR2: MNHNS, SASEGT. CDR3 in amino acids: CASSEWRVSSYEQYF. CDR3 nucleotides: TGTGCCAGCAGTGAGTGGCGGGTGAGCTCCTACGAGCAGTACTTC.

The count of this clonotype is one. The chain carries TRBV11-3 and TRBJ1-6; a weak D match, TRBD1 (5 bases). V lost 6 bases, J lost 8 bases, and 14 bases lay in between. The CDR3 has 14 residues. Germline V CDR1 and CDR2: SGHNT, YENEEA. CDR3 sequence reads: CASSRGAGDSPLHF. DNA for the CDR3: TGTGCCAGCAGTCGAGGGGCAGGCGATTCACCCCTCCACTTT.

This clonotype has a count of ten or more. V usage is TRBV20-1 and J usage is TRBJ2-3; D is undetermined. This CDR3 spans 13 amino acids. Germline CDR1 and CDR2: DFQATT and SNEGSKA (reference sequence). The CDR3 DNA is TGCAGGGGCAAACAGAGATGGACAGATACGCAGTATTTT. This translates into CRGKQRWTDTQYF.

This clonotype was picked up many times. The chain employs TRBV5-1 and TRBJ2-2, with D hard to call. Germline V gives CDR1 SGHRS, CDR2 YFSETQ. Trimming removed 4 bases at V and 5 bases at J, with 12 bases between. This CDR3 is built from 14 residues. As DNA, the CDR3 is TGCGCCAGCAGCAGGGCTGAGGAGACCGGGGAGCTGTTTTTT. It translates to CASSRAEETGELFF.

This clonotype has at least ten counts. This sequence joins TRBV9 and TRBJ1-3, with TRBD1 as a possible D gene (5 bases). Trimming pared 3 bases from V and 4 bases from J, leaving 11 bases between. Germline V CDR1 and CDR2: SGDLS, YYNGEE. The CDR3 extends over 14 amino acids. The CDR3 is CASSGWGYGNTIYF. The DNA for the CDR3 is TGTGCCAGCAGCGGCTGGGGGTACGGAAACACCATATATTTT. Complete variable domain (other parts from reference TRBV9 and TRBJ1-3): DSGVTQTPKHLITATGQRVTLRCSPRSGDLSVYWYQQSLDQGLQFLIQYYNGEERAKGNILERFSAQQFPDLHSELNLSSLELGDSALYFCASSGWGYGNTIYFGEGSWLTVV.

This clonotype turned up a few times. A much bigger clone sits one base away, suggesting this may be a read error. The CDR3 sequence: CASGTSGSYNEQFF. DNA for the CDR3: TGTGCCAGCGGGACTAGCGGGAGCTACAATGAGCAGTTCTTC. The rearrangement links TRBV28 to TRBJ2-1; 14 bases line up with TRBD2. This CDR3 has 14 residues. V lost 8 bases and J lost 3; bases outside the gene matches: 0. Germline V lookup: CDR1 MDHEN, CDR2 SYDVKM.

This clonotype appeared many times. The genes are TRBV19 and TRBJ2-7; D is ambiguous. The germline CDR1 and CDR2 sequences are LNHDA and SQIVND (reference sequence). The CDR3 is 11 amino acids. V shed 7 bases and J shed 5 bases, with 9 bases lying between them. Written as DNA, the CDR3 is TGTGCCAGTAAGATGGGCCACGAGCAGTACTTC. Encoded protein: CASKMGHEQYF.